The 14 T cell receptor beta chains listed next were all sequenced from one sample in a study of T-cell reconstitution after alpha-beta-depleted transplantation in children. Unique molecular identifiers were built into the TCRbeta library. Each CDR3 protein gets one entry after TCRdb re-called the PCR reads with MiXCR. The table includes around 700,000 distinct CDR3 sequences, around 13% detected once. Sequenced material: PBMCs, taken before TCRalphabeta/CD19-depleted stem cell transplant. The origin of the receptors is a girl aged 2-10 years with congenital amegakaryocytic thrombocytopenia, due to receive a stem cell transplant.

This clonotype showed up just a few times. The chain combines TRBV20-1 with TRBJ2-7; D not certain. CDR3 length: 10 amino acids. Per germline, CDR1 DFQATT and CDR2 SNEGSKA (reference sequence). The V gene lost 6 bases and the J gene lost 5 bases, with 8 bases spanning the gap. This CDR3 is CSALDNEQYF. The CDR3 DNA reads TGCAGTGCCCTAGACAACGAGCAGTACTTC.

The chain links TRBV5-1 to TRBJ2-3; D might be TRBD2 (5 bases). Trimming took off 0 bases at V and 10 bases at J, with 27 bases between the two ends. From germline, CDR1 is SGHRS and CDR2 YFSETQ. This CDR3 has 18 residues. The CDR3 spells CASSLALDLTVQSESQYF. In nucleotides, the CDR3 is TGCGCCAGCAGCTTGGCCCTGGACTTAACCGTACAGAGTGAGTCGCAGTATTTT.

This clonotype has at least ten counts. The rearrangement joins TRBV4-1 to TRBJ1-2, with TRBD1 as a possible D gene (5 bases). Trimming left V 2 bases short and J 2 bases short, with 9 bases between. The CDR3 is 14 amino acids. Germline V gene data show CDR1 as MGHRA and CDR2 as YSYEKL. This chain's CDR3 is CASSQQQGNYGYTF. CDR3 DNA sequence: TGCGCCAGCAGCCAACAGCAGGGCAACTATGGCTACACCTTC.

This clonotype has only a few counts. The chain uses TRBV28 and TRBJ2-1; 8 positions match TRBD2. Germline V CDR1 and CDR2: MDHEN, SYDVKM. With V trimmed by 3 bases and J by 6 bases, 10 bases remained unmatched. CDR3 size: 16 residues. The CDR3 protein is CASSFLLNGRANEQFF. The CDR3 nucleotides read TGTGCCAGCAGTTTTCTGTTGAACGGGAGGGCCAATGAGCAGTTCTTC.

This clonotype was recorded many times. The chain links TRBV3-1 to TRBJ2-1, with TRBD2 matching over 7 bases. The CDR3 runs 17 residues. The germline CDR1 and CDR2 sequences are LGHDT and YNNKEL (reference sequence). The ends lost 4 bases at V and 3 bases at J; junction bases unmatched: 12. The CDR3: CASSPPVREGLYNEQFF. Here the CDR3 DNA reads TGTGCCAGCAGCCCCCCCGTGAGGGAGGGTCTCTACAATGAGCAGTTCTTC.

The rearrangement uses TRBV12-3 or TRBV12-4 and TRBJ2-7; 7 nucleotides match TRBD2. Trimming took 1 base from V and 9 from J; bases not matched to a gene: 9. This CDR3 contains 14 residues. CDR3 DNA sequence: TGTGCCAGCAGTTTAGGCGGCGGGGGTTGGGTGCAGTACTTC. Amino acid sequence: CASSLGGGGWVQYF.

There are many counts of this clonotype. The rearrangement links TRBV12-3 or TRBV12-4 to TRBJ2-1, with 7 bases identical to TRBD2. CDR3 length equals 17 residues. The ends lost 5 bases at V and 2 bases at J; junction bases unmatched: 12. CDR3 amino acids: CASSPKGREAPYNEQFF. The CDR3 nucleotides are TGTGCCAGCAGTCCAAAAGGACGGGAGGCGCCCTACAATGAGCAGTTCTTC.

The sample holds many counts of this clonotype. This sequence joins TRBV20-1 and TRBJ2-7; TRBD1 aligns across 10 bases. Germline loops: CDR1 DFQATT, CDR2 SNEGSKA (reference sequence). The V segment lost 4 bases and the J segment 4 bases; nucleotides outside the gene matches: 7. This CDR3 spans 14 amino acids. CDR3 coding DNA: TGCAGTGCTACCCGGGACAGGGGAAGGTACGAGCAGTACTTC. It specifies CSATRDRGRYEQYF.

This clonotype was counted between two and nine times. The rearrangement uses TRBV5-5 and TRBJ1-5; TRBD1 matches 7 bases. The V gene end was trimmed by 4 bases and the J gene end by 1 base; junction bases not matched to a gene: 5. CDR1 is SGHKS and CDR2 is YYEKEE in the germline V gene (reference sequence). The CDR3 has 15 residues. The CDR3 is CASSKTGQSNQPQHF. Here the CDR3 DNA reads TGTGCCAGCAGCAAGACGGGACAGAGCAATCAGCCCCAGCATTTT.

This clonotype was picked up many times. J is TRBJ2-1 and V is TRBV5-1; D is uncertain. CDR3 length: 14 residues. The V end lost 4 bases, the J end lost 0 bases, and 8 bases lay between the germline ends. Germline V lookup: CDR1 SGHRS, CDR2 YFSETQ. The CDR3: CASSIAASYNEQFF. CDR3 coding DNA: TGCGCCAGCAGCATTGCAGCCTCCTACAATGAGCAGTTCTTC.

The chain recombines TRBV7-9 with TRBJ1-1; no clear D. Germline V CDR1 and CDR2: SEHNR, FQNEAQ (reference sequence). This CDR3 is 8 amino acids long. V lost 3 bases to trimming and J lost 11 bases, with 1 base between them. The CDR3 here is CASSLAFF. In nucleotides, the CDR3 is TGTGCCAGCAGCTTGGCTTTCTTT. Combining the CDR3 with reference TRBV7-9 and TRBJ1-1 gives the whole variable domain DTGVSQNPRHKITKRGQNVTFRCDPISEHNRLYWYRQTLGQGPEFLTYFQNEAQLEKSRLLSDRFSAERPKGSFSTLEIQRTEQGDSAMYLCASSLAFFGQGTRLTVV.

This clonotype was seen a few times. V usage is TRBV20-1 and J usage is TRBJ1-5; TRBD1 might be the D (5 bases). CDR1 is DFQATT, CDR2 SNEGSKA, per germline (reference sequence). The CDR3 contains 18 residues. V was shortened by 6 bases and J by 5 bases, with 29 bases between the two germline ends. The DNA for the CDR3 is TGCAGTGCCAGTTCTCCGGGACGATATCCGTACCCGTATCAGCCCCAGCATTTT. Protein product: CSASSPGRYPYPYQPQHF.

This clonotype was seen more than once but under ten times. The V and J genes are TRBV5-1 and TRBJ2-1; 9 bases agree with TRBD1. Germline V gene sequence: CDR1 SGHRS, CDR2 YFSETQ. Unmatched junction bases numbered 6, after V lost 2 bases and J lost 9 bases. This CDR3 comprises 14 residues. The CDR3 DNA reads as TGCGCCAGCAGCTTCGGGACAGGGAATACTGAGCAGTTCTTC. Translated: CASSFGTGNTEQFF.

V gene TRBV20-1 combines with J gene TRBJ2-1; 7 nucleotides align to TRBD2. Germline trimming cut 0 bases from V and 5 bases from J; bases unmatched to any gene: 19. Germline V gives CDR1 DFQATT, CDR2 SNEGSKA (reference sequence). This CDR3 contains 19 residues. Here the CDR3 DNA reads TGCAGTGCTAGAGATGCCCGATCCGTCGCTAGCGGACGAAACAATGAGCAGTTCTTC. It translates to CSARDARSVASGRNNEQFF.